This T cell receptor (beta chain) is drawn from a study of Graves' ophthalmopathy and Graves' hyperthyroidism (dated by TCRdb to 2017 to 2018). Background for the entire study: Stable hyperthyroidism was defined as no progression to ophthalmopathy within 18 months of follow-up. The study used TCR beta repertoire signatures to distinguish Graves' ophthalmopathy from Graves' hyperthyroidism and to predict progression to ophthalmopathy. In total, approximately 130 blood samples were TCR-sequenced: some 40 ophthalmopathy, under 80 hyperthyroidism and some 17 hyperthyroidism-to-ophthalmopathy patients. To explore V-J signatures that distinguish ophthalmopathy from hyperthyroidism, a discovery set of around 100 patients was enrolled, made up of 43 with ophthalmopathy and 57 with stable hyperthyroidism. An independent validation cohort was composed of some 18 hyperthyroidism patients and approximately 15 patients who later progressed from hyperthyroidism to ophthalmopathy. In a handful of hyperthyroidism patients, the T-cell repertoire of thyroid tissue was compared with the T-cell repertoire of blood. Once sampling was done, hyperthyroidism patients were given methimazole at a starting dose of 30 mg daily, while ophthalmopathy patients were given high-dose intravenous methylprednisolone. Beyond this particular receptor, the publication reports: Ophthalmopathy was separated from stable hyperthyroidism by the 13-signature model with 85% to 90% sensitivity and roughly 83% specificity in cross-validation and with 80%/75% in the test set. In validation, the model predicted ophthalmopathy progression with nearly 71% sensitivity and around 72% specificity; roughly 11 predicted patients were CT-confirmed with GO in a median of around 6.5 months. Most expanded thyroid clonotypes with frequency above 0.001 were also detected in blood, suggesting blood repertoires may reflect the thyroid immune response. Sample size was not statistically predetermined, and group allocation was not concealed from the investigators.

Ten or more counts support this clonotype. This receptor's antigen is unknown. Qualities for individual bases were not recorded, and no much larger clone is one base off. Hyperthyroidism patients were newly diagnosed, were aged 18 to 65 years, and had a disease duration under 2 months. Patients were excluded if they had other autoimmune diseases, uncontrolled infections, pregnancy or lactation. Diagnosis relied on clinical symptoms, serum thyroxine, TRAb, thyroid ultrasound and orbital computed tomography. Total RNA was extracted using Trizol reagent, and RNA quality was checked on an Agilent 2100 Bioanalyzer. For repertoire sequencing, the TCR beta CDR3 regions were amplified from RNA transcripts. A first-round RT-PCR used HTBI primers with the Qiagen OneStep RT-PCR kit, followed by a second-round multiplex PCR, size selection and purification. Sequencing of the libraries was carried out on an Illumina HiSeq2000 in paired-end mode with 100 bp reads. The source study handled its data this way. Reads were processed with SOAPnuke, discarding reads with adapters, uncalled bases, mean Phred below 15, or no exact constant-primer or identifier match. COPE v1.2.5 was used to merge the high-quality paired reads. Clonotypes were defined as unique nucleotide sequences and were aligned to IMGT TRB V, D and J references using MiTCR v1.1. Only V-J combinations with frequency above 0.0001 were analysed, covering over 98% of repertoires. A TCR clonal expansion and chaos score per V-J combination was defined as the ratio of F50 clonal expansion to chaos observed in the TCRdist matrix. Features were reduced by Welch's t-statistics and random forest to around 14 V-J combinations, which fed a naive Bayes classifier. The similarity between thyroid and blood repertoires was quantified using the Morisita-Horn index. Starting from the raw public reads, TCRdb applied fastp trimming at Q25, assembled clones with MiXCR and retained in-frame beta chains. Identical CDR3 protein sequences are pooled into one entry, listed with their most common genes and DNA. The V and J calls follow TCRdb's processing rather than the paper's. The sample has over a million distinct CDR3 sequences on record, less than 45% of them singletons. The leading ten clones occupy roughly 10% of the sample.

The TCR was taken from an adult man with Graves' hyperthyroidism. Sequenced: peripheral blood or thyroid tissue (not recorded which).

The CDR3 sequence is CASRIGDRASGELFF. The DNA reads TGCGCCAGCCGCATTGGGGACAGGGCATCCGGGGAGCTGTTTTTT. This sequence uses TRBV5-1 and TRBJ2-2; 9 of the junction bases match TRBD1. The CDR3 contains 15 residues, cysteine and phenylalanine counted. The only DNA kept is the CDR3, 45 bases in frame from the first base. The germline V gene sets CDR1 to SGHRS and CDR2 to YFSETQ. The germline V end is reduced by 7 bases and the J end by 6 bases; junction bases left unmatched: 10.